The 18 T cell receptor beta chains reported below all come from one sample, sequenced in a study of blood T cell repertoires in COVID-19 (dated by TCRdb to the early 2020s). Libraries were prepared through the immunoSEQ multiplex PCR assay. Entries here come from immuneACCESS through TCRdb and include only in-frame sequences with V and J called. Some clones fail to appear in such tables; in the studies checked, an unresolved V gene covers under half of the shortfall, and the cause of the remainder is unknown. The sample profile shows 150,000 to 250,000 clones; about 80% of them were found once. The ten largest clonotypes hold approximately 7.6% of the sample. The sequenced sample was PBMCs or T cells enriched from blood (not recorded which). Receptors originate from a man in his forties who had recovered from COVID-19.

This clone was seen only a few times. The rearrangement uses TRBV6-5 and TRBJ2-3, with D perhaps matching TRBD1 (7 bases). The CDR3 totals 15 residues. Germline CDR1 and CDR2: MNHEY and SVGAGI. V was clipped by 4 bases and J by 1 base, with 12 bases between them. The chain's CDR3 is CASSSGGFGTDTQYF. CDR3 sequence (DNA): TGTGCCAGCAGTTCAGGGGGGTTCGGCACAGATACGCAGTATTTT.

V usage is TRBV9 and J usage is TRBJ2-7; 10 positions agree with TRBD1. CDR3 size: 16 residues. V shed 3 bases and J 5 bases; nucleotides not matched to a gene: 11. Germline assignment: CDR1 SGDLS and CDR2 YYNGEE. Here the CDR3 reads CASSAGMTGGFDEQYF. CDR3 DNA: TGTGCCAGCAGCGCCGGAATGACAGGGGGCTTCGACGAGCAGTACTTC.

This chain links TRBV19 with TRBJ1-1, with TRBD1 matching 10 bases. This CDR3 spans 14 amino acids. V was clipped by 6 bases and J by 4 bases; unmatched bases: 5. Per germline, CDR1 LNHDA and CDR2 SQIVND (reference sequence). The CDR3 sequence: CASSPTGGITEAFF. For the CDR3, the DNA is TGTGCCAGTAGCCCGACAGGGGGCATCACTGAAGCTTTCTTT.

This clone appeared once. The sample carries other DNA sequences with the same CDR3. This chain links TRBV7-2 with TRBJ1-5; perhaps TRBD1 as D (5 bases). V was trimmed by 5 bases and J by 4 bases, leaving 9 bases between them. CDR1 and CDR2 from the germline V gene are SGHTA and FQGNSA. The CDR3 has 13 residues. The CDR3 DNA is TGTGCCAGCAGCCAAGACAGTAATCAGCCCCAGCATTTT. As protein: CASSQDSNQPQHF.

The sample holds one count of this clone. J is TRBJ1-1 and V is TRBV27, with D possibly matching TRBD1 (5 bases). V lost 3 bases to trimming and J lost 0 bases, with 8 bases between them. The CDR3 spans 14 residues. From germline, CDR1 is MNHEY and CDR2 SMNVEV (reference sequence). The CDR3 DNA reads TGTGCCAGCAGTTTGGCGACAGTGAACACTGAAGCTTTCTTT. As protein: CASSLATVNTEAFF.

This rearrangement joins TRBV27 to TRBJ1-1; D is possibly TRBD1 (5 bases). CDR1 is MNHEY, CDR2 SMNVEV, per germline (reference sequence). This CDR3 has 16 amino acids. Trimming pared 0 bases from V and 0 bases from J, leaving 11 bases between. CDR3: CASSLSGGRVNTEAFF. The CDR3 nucleotides read TGTGCCAGCAGTTTATCTGGGGGGAGGGTGAACACTGAAGCTTTCTTT.

The chain links TRBV29-1 to TRBJ1-2; no definite D call. Germline V lookup: CDR1 SQVTM, CDR2 ANQGSEA. Trimming removed 3 bases from V and 2 bases from J, with 7 bases in between. The CDR3 extends over 12 amino acids. CDR3 DNA sequence: TGCAGCGTTGAGCGGCCGAACTATGGCTACACCTTC. It translates to CSVERPNYGYTF.

This chain joins TRBV6-5 and TRBJ2-3; TRBD2 agrees at 8 bases. The CDR3 covers 14 residues. V was pared by 7 bases and J by 3 bases, with 6 bases of the junction left unmatched. The germline V gene has CDR1 MNHEY and CDR2 SVGAGI. The CDR3 region has the DNA TGTGCCAGCACCCCCCCGGGAGGGACAGATACGCAGTATTTT. Translated, it gives CASTPPGGTDTQYF.

The gene calls are TRBV6-5 and TRBJ2-5; 7 bases align to TRBD1. Germline V gene sequence: CDR1 MNHEY, CDR2 SVGAGI. Trimming took 5 bases from V and 2 from J; bases not matched to a gene: 8. The CDR3 loop spans 15 amino acids. The CDR3 loop reads CASSRDIQGQETQYF. The CDR3, as DNA: TGTGCCAGCAGTCGAGATATACAGGGGCAAGAGACCCAGTACTTC.

The V gene is TRBV6-5, the J gene TRBJ2-7, with 13 bases fitting TRBD2. Germline CDR1 and CDR2: MNHEY and SVGAGI. V was pared by 2 bases and J by 3 bases, with 1 base of the junction left unmatched. The CDR3 has 15 residues. The CDR3 nucleotides read TGTGCCAGCAGTTACGGACTAGCGGGGGACTACGAGCAGTACTTC. Translation: CASSYGLAGDYEQYF.

The J gene is TRBJ1-2, the V gene TRBV7-2, with 9 bases matching TRBD1. From germline, CDR1 is SGHTA and CDR2 FQGNSA. Unmatched junction bases numbered 12, after V lost 7 bases and J lost 12 bases. The CDR3 contains 13 residues. As DNA, the CDR3 is TGTGCCAGCACGACGGACAGGGGTCCCCCCCACACCTTC. Protein product: CASTTDRGPPHTF.

This chain connects TRBV30 to TRBJ2-3; maybe TRBD2 (7 bases). V gave up 3 bases and J gave up 2 bases, with 12 bases separating them. Germline V CDR1 and CDR2: GTSNPN, SVGIG (reference sequence). The CDR3 loop spans 14 amino acids. Written as DNA, the CDR3 is TGTGCCTGGAGAGGGGGGGCCTTCACAGATACGCAGTATTTT. It translates to CAWRGGAFTDTQYF. Using reference TRBV30 and TRBJ2-3 for the parts outside the CDR3, the full variable domain is SQTIHQWPATLVQPVGSPLSLECTVEGTSNPNLYWYRQAAGRGLQLLFYSVGIGQISSEVPQNLSASRPQDRQFILSSKKLLLSDSGFYLCAWRGGAFTDTQYFGPGTRLTVL.

This clone was observed once. V usage is TRBV6-5 and J usage is TRBJ1-5; D is perhaps TRBD1 (5 bases). Trimming took 0 bases from V and 2 from J, leaving 8 bases between them. This CDR3 is 15 amino acids long. CDR1 and CDR2 from the germline V gene are MNHEY and SVGAGI. The CDR3 DNA reads TGTGCCAGCAGTTACTCGAGCAGGGGCAATCAGCCCCAGCATTTT. It codes for CASSYSSRGNQPQHF.

The chain links TRBV9 to TRBJ2-1; 7 bases are shared with TRBD2. This CDR3 is built from 15 residues. Germline trimming cut 3 bases from V and 1 base from J; bases unmatched to any gene: 4. From germline, CDR1 is SGDLS and CDR2 YYNGEE. Written as DNA, the CDR3 is TGTGCCAGCAGCGCCGCTAGCGGTTCCTACAATGAGCAGTTCTTC. This encodes CASSAASGSYNEQFF.

This clone was observed a few times. The chain employs TRBV3-1 (or the pseudogene TRBV3-2) and TRBJ1-6; 7 bases agree with TRBD1. This CDR3 spans 15 amino acids. Trimming removed 2 bases from V and 4 bases from J; junction bases left unmatched: 2. In germline, CDR1 is LGHDT, CDR2 YNNKEL (reference sequence). This chain's CDR3 is CASSQNRGYNSPLHF. The CDR3 coding sequence is TGTGCCAGCAGCCAAAACAGGGGTTATAATTCACCCCTCCACTTT.

This clone was counted a few times. The rearrangement uses TRBV27 and TRBJ1-6, with 8 bases fitting TRBD1. Germline CDR1 MNHEY, CDR2 SMNVEV (reference sequence). V lost 4 bases to trimming and J lost 10 bases; unmatched junction nucleotides: 15. The CDR3 is 17 residues long. The CDR3 sequence is CASSSTPWTGYQSPLHF. In DNA, the CDR3 is TGTGCCAGCAGTTCCACCCCGTGGACAGGGTATCAATCACCCCTCCACTTT.

V is TRBV3-1 (or the pseudogene TRBV3-2) and J is TRBJ2-5; tentatively, D is TRBD2 (5 bases). Germline CDR1 LGHDT, CDR2 YNNKEL (reference sequence). V was pared by 0 bases and J by 7 bases, with 9 bases between. This CDR3 has 13 amino acids. The CDR3 nucleotides are TGTGCCAGCAGCCAAGATCGCGCGGGGACCCAGTACTTC. This translates into CASSQDRAGTQYF.

V and J are TRBV20-1 and TRBJ1-2, with unresolved D. V lost 3 bases to trimming and J lost 0 bases, with 11 bases between them. CDR1 is DFQATT and CDR2 is SNEGSKA in the germline V gene (reference sequence). The CDR3 has 14 amino acids. The CDR3 DNA reads TGCAGTGCTAGTGCCCCGGTATCTAACTATGGCTACACCTTC. Encoded protein: CSASAPVSNYGYTF.